This T cell receptor beta chain was sequenced during a study of cytomegalovirus exposure and HLA in healthy donors. V shed 5 bases, J shed 4 bases, and the junction held 5 bases outside the gene matches. Germline CDR1 reads SNHLY; CDR2 reads FYNNEI. The CDR3 spans 14 residues. 60 Vbeta and 13 Jbeta primers were used in PCR. The data were produced by immunoSEQ multiplex PCR, yet TCRdb's version contains in-frame clones alone and is incomplete. The sample yields about 170,000 clones, roughly 76% seen once. The receptor comes from a male donor in good health and CMV-seronegative. This chain connects TRBV2 to TRBJ1-5; 7 positions agree with TRBD1. Specimen: PBMCs. CDR3 in DNA: TGTGCCAGCAGTCCTTTACAGGGGAATCAGCCCCAGCATTTT. Protein: CASSPLQGNQPQHF.